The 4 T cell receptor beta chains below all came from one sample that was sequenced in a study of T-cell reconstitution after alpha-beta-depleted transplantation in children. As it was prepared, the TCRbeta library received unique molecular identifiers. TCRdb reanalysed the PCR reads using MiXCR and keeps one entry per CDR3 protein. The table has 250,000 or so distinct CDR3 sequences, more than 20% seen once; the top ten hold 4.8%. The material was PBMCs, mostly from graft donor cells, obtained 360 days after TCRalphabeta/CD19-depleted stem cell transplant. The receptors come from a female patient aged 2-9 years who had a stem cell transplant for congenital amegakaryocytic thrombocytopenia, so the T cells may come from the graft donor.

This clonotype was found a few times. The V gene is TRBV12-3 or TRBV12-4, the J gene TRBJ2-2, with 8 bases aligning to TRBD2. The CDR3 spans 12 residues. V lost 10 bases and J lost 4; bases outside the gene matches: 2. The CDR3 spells CATGGGTGELFF. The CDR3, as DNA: TGTGCCACCGGGGGGGGCACCGGGGAGCTGTTTTTT.

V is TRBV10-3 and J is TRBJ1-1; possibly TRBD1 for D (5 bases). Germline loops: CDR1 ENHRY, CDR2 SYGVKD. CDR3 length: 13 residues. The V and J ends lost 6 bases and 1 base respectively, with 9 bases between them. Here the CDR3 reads CAISGTPNTEAFF. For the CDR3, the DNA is TGTGCCATCAGCGGGACCCCGAACACTGAAGCTTTCTTT.

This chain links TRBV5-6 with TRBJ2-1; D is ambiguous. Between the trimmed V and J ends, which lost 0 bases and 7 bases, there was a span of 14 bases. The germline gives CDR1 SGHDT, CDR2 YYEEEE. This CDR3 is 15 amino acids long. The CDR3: CASSLARLAINEQFF. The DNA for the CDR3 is TGTGCCAGCAGCTTGGCTCGGTTGGCGATAAATGAGCAGTTCTTC.

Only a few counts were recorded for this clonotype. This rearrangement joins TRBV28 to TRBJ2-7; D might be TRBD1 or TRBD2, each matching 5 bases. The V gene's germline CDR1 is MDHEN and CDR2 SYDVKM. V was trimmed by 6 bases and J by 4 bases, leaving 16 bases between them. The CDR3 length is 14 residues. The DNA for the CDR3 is TGTGCCAGCAGATCCGGGACGCTTTCTTACGAGCAGTACTTC. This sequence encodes CASRSGTLSYEQYF.